The clone carrying this T cell receptor beta chain was seen more than once but under ten times. These data belong to a study of blood T cell repertoires in COVID-19. Study-wide background: Samples of COVID-19 (acute and convalescent) were obtained from the United States, Italy and Spain.

Authors' processing steps: Amplification of reference gene primers was used by the study to estimate nucleated cell counts. Assay: immunoSEQ multiplex PCR; the TCRdb copy retains only in-frame clones and omits some. V and J calls and clone size are as listed in that table; D and trimming were resolved from the DNA. The sample carries 70,000 to 100,000 clones, around 90% recorded once. Trimming at V came to 3 bases and at J to 3 bases, leaving 3 bases not matched to a gene. The germline CDR1 and CDR2 sequences are SGHRS and YFSETQ. This CDR3 is 15 amino acids long. During active infection, Seattle patients enrolled and were then monitored through disease.

J is TRBJ1-3 and V is TRBV5-1; TRBD1 agrees at 10 bases. Sequencing input: peripheral blood. The receptor was derived from a woman between 55 and 75 years old with COVID-19, enrolled during active disease. The CDR3 DNA reads TGCGCCAGCAGCTACGGGACAGGGGTTGGAAACACCATATATTTT. This sequence encodes CASSYGTGVGNTIYF.